The clone carrying this TCR beta chain appeared a few times. Its target is unknown. The record originates from a study of beta chain features in type 1 diabetes. About the research overall: Cell yields, gender and age were comparable in patients and healthy donors. Study observations and caveats: Researchers caution that PCR might favor shorter templates, equally among patients and controls. Type 1 diabetes patients had moderately but significantly shorter TCRB CDR3s in all four CD4+ subsets.

Sequenced material consisted of expressed TCRB transcripts (all of the isolated RNA was reverse transcribed). Reads from naive, central memory and regulatory T cell samples averaged around 3.5 million. Sequenced by immunoSEQ multiplex PCR; TCRdb stores in-frame clones only, minus some. Here the sample spans around 280,000 clones, about 15% being singletons. The sample comprised naive CD4+ T cells from blood. The receptor was derived from a man between 18 and 35 years old with type 1 diabetes.

The CDR3 sequence: CASRSGTSVNEQFF. In DNA form, the CDR3 reads TGTGCCAGCAGGTCCGGGACTAGCGTGAATGAGCAGTTCTTC. The chain carries TRBV7-9 and TRBJ2-1, with TRBD2 matching over 10 bases. This CDR3 comprises 14 residues. Unmatched junction bases numbered 6, after V lost 6 bases and J lost 7 bases. Germline V lookup: CDR1 SEHNR, CDR2 FQNEAQ (reference sequence).